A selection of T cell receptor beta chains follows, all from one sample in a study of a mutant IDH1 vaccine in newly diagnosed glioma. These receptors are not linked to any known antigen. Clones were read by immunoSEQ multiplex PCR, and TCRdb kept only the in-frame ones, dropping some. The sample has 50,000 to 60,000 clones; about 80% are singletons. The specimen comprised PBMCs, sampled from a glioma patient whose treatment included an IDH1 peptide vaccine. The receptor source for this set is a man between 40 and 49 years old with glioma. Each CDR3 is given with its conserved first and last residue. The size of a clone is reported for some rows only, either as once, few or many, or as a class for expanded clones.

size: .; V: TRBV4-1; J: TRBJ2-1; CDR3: CASSQGSGTSGTVGKFF
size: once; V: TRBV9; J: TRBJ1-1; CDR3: CASSVRPRTEAFF
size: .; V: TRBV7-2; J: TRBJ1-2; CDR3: CASSLAGAPVYGYTF
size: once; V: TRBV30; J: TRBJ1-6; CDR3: CAWSVLAGSPLHF
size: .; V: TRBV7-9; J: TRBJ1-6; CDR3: CASSFRASGDSPLHF
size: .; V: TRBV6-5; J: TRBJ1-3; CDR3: CASSYRGQGAYTIYF
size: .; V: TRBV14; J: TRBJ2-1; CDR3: CASSQGLGLAFPHNEQFF
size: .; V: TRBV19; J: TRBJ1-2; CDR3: CASRDGRIYGYTF
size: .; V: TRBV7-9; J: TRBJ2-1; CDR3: CASSLAALVNEQFF
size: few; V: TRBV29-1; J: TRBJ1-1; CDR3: CSVSPGSDLEAFF
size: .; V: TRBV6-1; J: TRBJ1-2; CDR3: CASSERQGGPLYGYTF
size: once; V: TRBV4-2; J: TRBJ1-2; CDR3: CASSQGSSNYGYTF
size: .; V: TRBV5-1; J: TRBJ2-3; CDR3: CASSPGQATADTQYF
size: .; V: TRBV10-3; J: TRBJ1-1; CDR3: CAINVGGNTEAFF
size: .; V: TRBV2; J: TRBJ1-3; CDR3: CASSVRGPTIYF
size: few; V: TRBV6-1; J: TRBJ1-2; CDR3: CASRTATGGDGYTF
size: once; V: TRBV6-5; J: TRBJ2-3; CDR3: CASIYDRGPGDTQYF
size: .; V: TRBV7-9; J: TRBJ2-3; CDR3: CASSLGLTDTQYF
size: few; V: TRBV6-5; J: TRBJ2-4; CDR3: CASSYGAGTKNIQYF
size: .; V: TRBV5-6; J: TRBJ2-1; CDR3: CASSPKVGGGLDEQFF
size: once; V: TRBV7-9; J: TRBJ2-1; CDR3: CATKGLAGIEQFF
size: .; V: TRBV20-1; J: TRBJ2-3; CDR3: CSASRGDTQYF